Given below is one TCR beta chain in context. The antigen is not known. The source of the sample is a study of cytomegalovirus exposure and HLA in healthy donors. About the study: Samples from HLA-typed donors yielded approximately 80 million unique TCRs in an early data release.

PCR was performed using 60 Vbeta and 13 Jbeta primers. Generated by immunoSEQ multiplex PCR, the TCRdb table keeps only in-frame clones and is missing some. The sample has about 140,000 clones, 76% seen once; the top ten hold approximately 3.4%. Study results and caveats: In a later analysis, TCR beta V- and J-gene trimming was associated with a missense DCLRE1C variant. Sequence variants that were highly shared formed a cluster that was likely a sequencing artifact.

The sequencing input was PBMCs. The clonotype comes from a man aged 35-49 years in good health and CMV-seronegative.

DNA of the CDR3: TGTGCCAGCAGTGGACGGGGGGGCCATCCGTACGAGCAGTACTTC. Residues: CASSGRGGHPYEQYF. The J gene is TRBJ2-7, the V gene TRBV6-1, with 8 bases lining up with TRBD2. CDR3 length: 15 amino acids. Germline V gene data show CDR1 as MNHNS and CDR2 as SASEGT. The V and J ends lost 4 bases and 4 bases, in that order; junction bases with no gene match: 9.